What follows is one T cell receptor beta chain and its context. Per the original data handling: Reference gene primer amplification gave estimated nucleated cell counts. TCRdb keeps only in-frame clones here, not all; method: immunoSEQ multiplex PCR. The D gene and trimming were derived from the DNA, and the V and J assignments and clone size from that table. The sample shows some 140,000 clones, around 87% of them seen only once. These data belong to a study of blood T cell repertoires in COVID-19. Study in general: Acute and convalescent COVID-19 specimens originated in the United States, Italy and Spain. The cDNA or gDNA used as material had been derived from T cells, B-cell-depleted T cells, or PBMCs.

The trim removed 6 bases at V and 8 bases at J, leaving 9 bases unmatched. Germline lookup yields CDR1 SQVTM and CDR2 ANQGSEA. CDR3 length: 15 residues. The chain links TRBV29-1 to TRBJ2-1, with 14 nucleotides matching TRBD2. Sample: peripheral blood. The receptor was derived from an older man with active COVID-19. The CDR3 region has the DNA TGCAGCGTGGGTGGACTAGCGGGAGGTTCCCATGAGCAGTTCTTC. Translating it yields CSVGGLAGGSHEQFF.